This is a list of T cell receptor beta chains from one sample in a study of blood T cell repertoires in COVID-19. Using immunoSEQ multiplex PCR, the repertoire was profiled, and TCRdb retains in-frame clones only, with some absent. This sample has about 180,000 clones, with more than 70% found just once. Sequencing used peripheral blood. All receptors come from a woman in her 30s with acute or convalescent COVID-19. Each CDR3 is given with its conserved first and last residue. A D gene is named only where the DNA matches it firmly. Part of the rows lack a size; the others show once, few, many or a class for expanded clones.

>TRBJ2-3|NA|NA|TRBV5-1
CASSEPGSDTQYF
TGCGCCAGCAGCGAACCAGGGTCAGATACGCAGTATTTT
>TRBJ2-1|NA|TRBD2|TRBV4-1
CASSRTSGSLSGEQFF
TGCGCCAGCAGCCGGACTAGCGGGAGTCTTTCGGGTGAGCAGTTCTTC
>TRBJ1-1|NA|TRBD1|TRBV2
CASSEWGQYNTEAFF
TGTGCCAGCAGTGAATGGGGACAGTACAACACTGAAGCTTTCTTT
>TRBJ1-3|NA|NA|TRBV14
CASSQDRPLSGNTIYF
TGTGCCAGCAGCCAAGACAGGCCACTCTCTGGAAACACCATATATTTT
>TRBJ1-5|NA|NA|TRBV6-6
CASRMTGNQPQHF
TGTGCCAGCAGGATGACAGGCAATCAGCCCCAGCATTTT
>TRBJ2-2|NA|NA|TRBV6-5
CASTRGRTEHGELFF
TGTGCCAGCACCCGGGGGAGGACGGAGCACGGGGAGCTGTTTTTT
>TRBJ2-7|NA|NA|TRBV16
CASSSDPKLEIGEQYF
TGTGCCAGCAGCTCCGATCCAAAACTGGAGATTGGGGAGCAGTACTTC
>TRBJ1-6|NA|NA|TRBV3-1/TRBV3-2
CASSRSLSGFSPLHF
TGTGCCAGCAGCCGAAGCCTATCGGGGTTTTCACCCCTCCACTTT
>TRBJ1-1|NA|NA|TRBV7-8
CASSALQGLNSEAFF
TGTGCCAGCAGCGCCCTACAGGGACTAAATTCGGAAGCTTTCTTT
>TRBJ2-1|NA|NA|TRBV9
CASSADLRFANEQFF
TGTGCCAGCAGCGCGGACTTGCGCTTCGCCAATGAGCAGTTCTTC
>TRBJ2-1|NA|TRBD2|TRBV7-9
CASSPRGLAGDHEQFF
TGTGCCAGCAGCCCTCGGGGACTAGCGGGAGACCATGAGCAGTTCTTC
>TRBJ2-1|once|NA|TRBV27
CASSFSPLGGPNEQFF
TGTGCCAGCAGTTTTAGTCCTCTCGGTGGTCCCAATGAGCAGTTCTTC